This T cell receptor beta chain was identified in a study of cytomegalovirus exposure and HLA in healthy donors. A word on this clone: Antigen unknown.

In the PCR, 60 Vbeta and 13 Jbeta primers were used. Original analysis: A follow-up analysis tallied about 80 million unique TCR beta chains, roughly 11 million shared. Clones were sequenced by immunoSEQ multiplex PCR, and TCRdb holds only the in-frame ones, with some missing. The V and J calls and the clone size are those of that table, but D and trimming were determined from the DNA. The sample shows a few hundred thousand clones, around 89% of them seen only once. The study's findings and limits: Near-uniform donor sequencing depth was presumed by presence/absence analyses. It was reported that the classifier diagnosed cytomegalovirus status with high specificity and sensitivity in both the original and validation cohorts. Later on, an analysis tied some 17,000 TCR beta sequences to HLA alleles at 0.05 false discovery rate.

V dropped 2 bases and J dropped 8 bases, with 15 bases sitting between them. Germline CDR1 and CDR2: MDHEN and SYDVKM. CDR3 length equals 15 residues. The chain has TRBV28 and TRBJ1-4; D is ambiguous. The sequence was obtained from a woman aged 18-35 years in good health and CMV-seronegative. Sequences were obtained from PBMCs. The CDR3 nucleotides read TGTGCCAGCAGTTTAATGGTCGGGGTAACCGAAAAACTGTTTTTT. Residues: CASSLMVGVTEKLFF.